This T cell receptor beta chain was recovered during a study of cytomegalovirus exposure and HLA in healthy donors. Primers: 60 Vbeta forward and 13 Jbeta reverse. Clones were read by immunoSEQ multiplex PCR, and TCRdb kept only the in-frame ones, dropping some. The repertoire consists of over 150,000 clones, with over 65% occurring once and the leading ten covering 2.5% to 3.5%. The specimen sequenced was PBMCs. The receptor was derived from a woman in her 30s in good health and CMV-seronegative.

CDR3 nucleotide sequence: TGCACAACGGACAGGGGTTTTGGCTACACCTTC. Translation: CTTDRGFGYTF. The genes are TRBV20-1 and TRBJ1-2, with TRBD1 matching over 9 bases. Germline V gene data show CDR1 as DFQATT and CDR2 as SNEGSKA (reference sequence). This CDR3 has 11 amino acids.